These 8 T cell receptor beta chains originate from one sample sequenced in a study of regulatory T cells in long-lasting Graves disease. Both iRepertoire HTBI primers and Arm-PCR of CDR3 regions were used to build the TCR beta libraries. Each CDR3 protein is one row after TCRdb ran MiXCR on the multiplex PCR reads. The table includes about 400,000 distinct CDR3 sequences, 15% to 19% detected once. Time point meaning: newly diagnosed GD, antithyroid drugs for less than 3 months. The TCR library was made from RNA that had been extracted from PBMCs in TRIzol. Sequenced here: peripheral blood mononuclear cells (PBMCs), sampled at new diagnosis, from a patient treated with antithyroid drugs. The receptors here all came from a female donor with Graves disease.

At least ten counts were recorded for this clonotype. This chain links TRBV6-2 or TRBV6-3 with TRBJ2-1, with 13 bases identical to TRBD2. The CDR3 covers 15 residues. Per the germline V gene, CDR1 is MNHEY and CDR2 is SVGEGT. V was pared by 6 bases and J by 8 bases, with 7 bases of the junction left unmatched. As DNA, the CDR3 is TGTGCCAGCAGCAGCGGACTAGCGGGAGCGTATGAGCAGTTCTTC. Its translation is CASSSGLAGAYEQFF.

This clonotype was detected once. The chain combines TRBV5-5 with TRBJ1-2; a possible D gene is TRBD1 (5 bases). CDR1 SGHKS and CDR2 YYEKEE come from the germline V gene (reference sequence). The CDR3 runs 14 residues. The V end was cut by 3 bases, the J end by 4 bases, with 13 bases between. The CDR3 DNA is TGTGCCAGCAGCTCCCTGGGGCAAATCTATGGCTACACCTTC. This sequence encodes CASSSLGQIYGYTF. Full variable domain (rest looked up from reference TRBV5-5 and TRBJ1-2): DAGVTQSPTHLIKTRGQQVTLRCSPISGHKSVSWYQQVLGQGPQFIFQYYEKEERGRGNFPDRFSARQFPNYSSELNVNALLLGDSALYLCASSSLGQIYGYTFGSGTRLTVV.

The table lists this clonotype with many counts. The V gene is TRBV28, the J gene TRBJ2-3; 10 nucleotides line up with TRBD2. The V gene end was trimmed by 4 bases and the J gene end by 4 bases; junction bases not matched to a gene: 5. The CDR3 consists of 15 residues. The germline gives CDR1 MDHEN, CDR2 SYDVKM. The DNA for the CDR3 is TGTGCCAGCAGTTCTCTAGCGGGAGCCGCAGATACGCAGTATTTT. It translates to CASSSLAGAADTQYF.

The chain has TRBV5-6 and TRBJ1-1, with a tentative D call TRBD1 (5 bases). The CDR3 is 15 amino acids. V lost 2 bases and J 4 bases, leaving 15 bases between the germline ends. CDR1 is SGHDT and CDR2 is YYEEEE in the germline V gene. Written as DNA, the CDR3 is TGTGCCAGCAGCTTCTACGCAGGGTCGGGCACTGAAGCTTTCTTT. Protein sequence: CASSFYAGSGTEAFF.

This clonotype was found many times. J is TRBJ1-1 and V is TRBV5-1; D gene ambiguous. The CDR3 has 14 residues. V lost 5 bases and J 0 bases, leaving 11 bases between the germline ends. The V gene's germline CDR1 is SGHRS and CDR2 YFSETQ. As DNA, the CDR3 is TGCGCCAGCAGGGTGTTACCCTTGAACACTGAAGCTTTCTTT. It specifies CASRVLPLNTEAFF.

This clonotype was seen only a few times. A clone one base away is much larger, so this may be a read error. The chain carries TRBV7-9 and TRBJ1-2; TRBD1 matches at 9 bases. Trimming cost V 3 bases and J 4 bases; bases outside gene matches: 3. Germline V gene data show CDR1 as SEHNR and CDR2 as FQNEAQ (reference sequence). The CDR3 length is 14 residues. In DNA, the CDR3 is TGTGCCAGCAGCTTGGGGGACAGGGCCTATGGCTACACCTTC. Translation gives CASSLGDRAYGYTF.

V gene TRBV19 combines with J gene TRBJ2-1; D is perhaps TRBD1 or TRBD2 (5 bases each). V gave up 9 bases and J gave up 1 base, with 16 bases separating them. The germline V gene encodes CDR1 LNHDA and CDR2 SQIVND (reference sequence). The CDR3 has 15 residues. In DNA form, the CDR3 reads TGTGCCAGACAGGCCGGGAACGAATCCTACAATGAGCAGTTCTTC. Amino acid sequence: CARQAGNESYNEQFF.

This rearrangement joins TRBV5-6 to TRBJ1-4; D remains unclear. This CDR3 has 15 amino acids. CDR1 SGHDT and CDR2 YYEEEE come from the germline V gene. Trimming cost V 4 bases and J 8 bases, with 18 bases left between them. CDR3 sequence reads: CASSRTLGTIEKLFF. DNA of the CDR3: TGTGCCAGCAGCCGGACCCTTGGCACCATAGAAAAACTGTTTTTT. The whole variable domain, remainder taken from reference TRBV5-6 and TRBJ1-4, is DAGVTQSPTHLIKTRGQQVTLRCSPKSGHDTVSWYQQALGQGPQFIFQYYEEEERQRGNFPDRFSGHQFPNYSSELNVNALLLGDSALYLCASSRTLGTIEKLFFGSGTQLSVL.